Shown below are 28 T cell receptor beta chains from a single sample sequenced in a study of human T cells and chemical hapten exposure. Time point described: patch test 2, 6 weeks after DPC sensitization. Treatment in this sample: therapeutic diphenylcyclopropenone sensitization with weekly scalp DPC. One entry per CDR3 protein results from TCRdb running MiXCR on the RACE reads. This sample has roughly 69,000 distinct CDR3 sequences, with under 13% found just once. This specimen was whole blood, taken in connection with sensitization to the hapten diphenylcyclopropenone (DPC). These TCRs come from a woman aged 50 to 65 with alopecia areata. Some clones in this sample may be carry-over from other donors' samples.

This clonotype was seen more than once but under ten times. V and J are TRBV20-1 and TRBJ2-3, with 7 bases matching TRBD2. Germline assignment: CDR1 DFQATT and CDR2 SNEGSKA (reference sequence). The CDR3 length is 17 residues. V trimming: 0 bases; J trimming: 4 bases; junction bases outside the gene matches: 13. CDR3 sequence: CSARDYQRLAGPDTQYF. The DNA for the CDR3 is TGCAGTGCTAGAGATTACCAGCGACTAGCTGGCCCAGATACGCAGTATTTT.

The sample holds a few counts of this clonotype. This rearrangement joins TRBV21-1 to TRBJ2-5; the table's D call, TRBD2, was not checked against the DNA. TRBV21-1 is recorded as a pseudogene. This CDR3 comprises 20 residues. CDR3 nucleotides: TGTGCCAGCAGCAGCCCGCTCCCCCTGCTAGCGGGCCCACCCCCAGAGACCCAGTACTTC. Protein sequence: CASSSPLPLLAGPPPETQYF.

This clonotype was observed at least ten times. The V and J genes are TRBV30 and TRBJ1-6; D remains unclear. V was trimmed by 0 bases and J by 9 bases, leaving 21 bases between them. Germline lookup yields CDR1 GTSNPN and CDR2 SVGIG (reference sequence). The CDR3 is made up of 17 amino acids. In DNA form, the CDR3 reads TGTGCCTGGAGTGTTATTATCCCAGGCCCCCCTCGTTCACCCCTCCACTTT. Protein product: CAWSVIIPGPPRSPLHF.

The table lists this clonotype with many counts. V gene TRBV12-3 or TRBV12-4 combines with J gene TRBJ2-5; no clear D. CDR3 size: 14 residues. V was shortened by 5 bases and J by 7 bases, with 17 bases between the two germline ends. CDR3 sequence reads: CASSLGSIQSTQYF. CDR3 coding DNA: TGTGCCAGCAGTCTTGGGTCCATCCAGTCGACCCAGTACTTC.

This clonotype was seen only a few times. This sequence joins TRBV28 and TRBJ1-5; D not certain. This CDR3 has 13 amino acids. V lost 7 bases, J lost 6 bases, and 13 bases lay in between. The germline V gene has CDR1 MDHEN and CDR2 SYDVKM. The CDR3 nucleotides read TGTGCCAGCATAGGAGCGCCCGGTCAGCCCCAGCATTTT. Protein product: CASIGAPGQPQHF.

This clonotype was counted at least ten times. The chain employs TRBV6-1 and TRBJ2-3; 9 bases match TRBD2. The CDR3 extends over 13 amino acids. V shed 10 bases, J shed 4 bases, and the junction held 6 bases outside the gene matches. Germline CDR1 is MNHNS and CDR2 is SASEGT. CDR3 residues: CAIRPSGADTQYF. CDR3 bases: TGTGCCATCAGGCCTAGCGGGGCAGATACGCAGTATTTT.

Ten or more counts support this clonotype. The chain recombines TRBV20-1 with TRBJ1-1; D unclear. CDR1 is DFQATT and CDR2 is SNEGSKA in the germline V gene (reference sequence). The CDR3 consists of 15 residues. V lost 6 bases and J 4 bases, leaving 21 bases between the germline ends. CDR3 in amino acids: CSATIGGGGLTEAFF. The CDR3 bases are TGCAGTGCAACCATCGGTGGAGGTGGGCTCACTGAAGCTTTCTTT.

J is TRBJ2-5 and V is TRBV29-1, with 13 nucleotides matching TRBD2. V was pared by 5 bases and J by 1 base, with 4 bases of the junction left unmatched. The CDR3 sequence is 15 residues long. Germline-derived CDR1 and CDR2 are SQVTM and ANQGSEA. In DNA, the CDR3 is TGCAGCGTTTGGGGGACTAGCGGGGCCCAAGAGACCCAGTACTTC. Amino acid sequence: CSVWGTSGAQETQYF.

In its sample, this clonotype was seen many times. The chain has TRBV7-3 and TRBJ2-1; D ambiguous. V was cut by 5 bases and J by 2 bases, with 13 bases left in between. Germline CDR1 is SGHTA and CDR2 is FQGTGA. The CDR3 loop spans 15 amino acids. The CDR3 nucleotides read TGTGCCAGCAGCATACCCGGAGCGCCCTACAATGAGCAGTTCTTC. It is translated as CASSIPGAPYNEQFF.

The gene calls are TRBV6-6 and TRBJ2-1; the D is unclear. Germline lookup yields CDR1 MNHNY and CDR2 SVGAGI (reference sequence). V was pared by 2 bases and J by 10 bases, with 6 bases between. The CDR3 has 11 amino acids. The CDR3 here is CASSYGQEQFF. The CDR3 DNA follows: TGTGCCAGCAGTTACGGGCAGGAGCAGTTCTTC.

The table lists this clonotype with many counts. V is TRBV13 and J is TRBJ2-7; 8 bases align to TRBD2. Germline CDR1 is PRHDT and CDR2 is FYEKMQ (reference sequence). The ends lost 4 bases at V and 6 bases at J; junction bases unmatched: 11. This CDR3 is built from 15 residues. In DNA, the CDR3 is TGTGCCAGCAGCTCAAGCGGGAGTACCTTTTTCGAGCAGTACTTC. This encodes CASSSSGSTFFEQYF.

V and J are TRBV7-8 and TRBJ2-5; 7 nucleotides agree with TRBD1. In germline, CDR1 is SGHVS, CDR2 FQNEAQ. The CDR3 totals 15 residues. The V segment lost 1 base and the J segment 2 bases; nucleotides outside the gene matches: 4. CDR3 residues: CASSLDRGWQETQYF. The CDR3 nucleotides read TGTGCCAGCAGCTTAGACAGGGGTTGGCAAGAGACCCAGTACTTC.

V gene TRBV10-3 combines with J gene TRBJ1-6; D is undetermined. The V end lost 2 bases, the J end lost 7 bases, and 3 bases lay between the germline ends. The CDR3 covers 12 residues. Germline lookup yields CDR1 ENHRY and CDR2 SYGVKD. CDR3 residues: CAISELNSPLHF. CDR3 sequence (DNA): TGTGCCATCAGTGAGCTAAATTCACCCCTCCACTTT.

This clonotype showed up many times. The rearrangement uses TRBV5-8 and TRBJ2-7; tentatively, D is TRBD1 or TRBD2 (5 bases each). The germline V gene encodes CDR1 SGHTS and CDR2 YDEGEE. The germline V and J ends were trimmed by 0 bases and 3 bases, with 13 bases remaining between them. This CDR3 is built from 15 residues. The CDR3 DNA follows: TGTGCCAGCAGCTTGGTCCAGGGTGGAGGCTACGAGCAGTACTTC. Its translation: CASSLVQGGGYEQYF.

This clonotype appeared a few times. The chain combines TRBV5-1 with TRBJ2-1; 11 bases are a match to TRBD2. Germline CDR1 reads SGHRS; CDR2 reads YFSETQ. This CDR3 has 13 residues. V trimming: 0 bases; J trimming: 13 bases; junction bases outside the gene matches: 3. The DNA for the CDR3 is TGCGCCAGCAGCTTGGTAGCGGGAGGGGAACAGTTCTTC. Translated, it gives CASSLVAGGEQFF. The variable domain in full, with the rest retrieved from reference TRBV5-1 and TRBJ2-1, is KAGVTQTPRYLIKTRGQQVTLSCSPISGHRSVSWYQQTPGQGLQFLFEYFSETQRNKGNFPGRFSGRQFSNSRSEMNVSTLELGDSALYLCASSLVAGGEQFFGPGTRLTVL.

The sample holds many counts of this clonotype. This chain uses TRBV7-6 with TRBJ2-1; D is undetermined. Germline V lookup: CDR1 SGHVS, CDR2 FNYEAQ. The CDR3 consists of 16 residues. Trimming cost V 3 bases and J 1 base, with 13 bases left between them. CDR3 region: CASSFEPNPSYNEQFF. CDR3 nucleotides: TGTGCCAGCAGCTTCGAGCCGAACCCGTCCTACAATGAGCAGTTCTTC.

This clonotype occurred once. This chain links TRBV20-1 with TRBJ2-1, with 8 bases aligning to TRBD2. This CDR3 region has 15 residues. CDR1 and CDR2 (germline): DFQATT, SNEGSKA (reference sequence). The V and J ends lost 2 bases and 2 bases, in that order; junction bases with no gene match: 5. The CDR3 loop is CSARHLAGTYNEQFF. CDR3 sequence (DNA): TGCAGTGCTAGACACCTAGCGGGCACCTACAATGAGCAGTTCTTC.

The V gene is TRBV20-1, the J gene TRBJ1-5, with D unresolved. CDR3 length: 12 amino acids. Germline values: CDR1 DFQATT, CDR2 SNEGSKA (reference sequence). V lost 1 base and J lost 4, with 5 bases in between. The CDR3 sequence is CSARALNQPQHF. The CDR3, as DNA: TGCAGTGCTAGAGCGCTTAATCAGCCCCAGCATTTT.

There are many counts of this clonotype. The chain couples TRBV7-6 to TRBJ2-1; 9 bases agree with TRBD2. The J segment lost 5 bases and the V segment lost 7 bases, leaving 3 bases of the junction unmatched. The CDR3 loop spans 13 amino acids. The germline V gene has CDR1 SGHVS and CDR2 FNYEAQ. The chain's CDR3 is CASTTSGDNEQFF. Written as DNA, the CDR3 is TGTGCCAGCACGACTAGCGGTGACAATGAGCAGTTCTTC. The variable domain in full, completed from reference TRBV7-6 and TRBJ2-1, reads GAGVSQSPRYKVTKRGQDVALRCDPISGHVSLYWYRQALGQGPEFLTYFNYEAQQDKSGLPNDRFSAERPEGSISTLTIQRTEQRDSAMYRCASTTSGDNEQFFGPGTRLTVL.

This clonotype was detected only a few times. The CDR3 sequence: CSARPGVDTGELFF. The DNA of the CDR3 is TGCAGTGCTAGACCCGGGGTGGACACCGGGGAGCTGTTTTTT. The gene calls are TRBV20-1 and TRBJ2-2; a possible D gene is TRBD2 (5 bases). CDR1 is DFQATT and CDR2 is SNEGSKA in the germline V gene (reference sequence). The CDR3 runs 14 residues. The V and J ends lost 2 bases and 3 bases respectively, with 10 bases between them.

This clonotype was recorded at least ten times. The genes are TRBV29-1 and TRBJ2-2; D assignment may be TRBD1 or TRBD2 (7 bases each). Germline CDR1 SQVTM, CDR2 ANQGSEA. The CDR3 loop spans 13 amino acids. Trimming pared 5 bases from V and 5 bases from J, leaving 12 bases between. This CDR3 reads CSVNRGGTGELFF. CDR3 nucleotide sequence: TGCAGCGTTAACAGGGGAGGGACCGGGGAGCTGTTTTTT.

V is TRBV11-2 and J is TRBJ2-3; no clear D. CDR1 and CDR2 from the germline V gene are SGHAT and FQNNGV. This CDR3 has 14 residues. V was clipped by 2 bases and J by 6 bases, with 12 bases between them. CDR3 sequence (DNA): TGTGCCAGCAGCTTACTGATACGGTCGGATACGCAGTATTTT. Translating it yields CASSLLIRSDTQYF.

In DNA form, the CDR3 reads TGTGCCAGCAGTTTGGTTCCAGCGGAAACTAACCCCTACGAGCAGTACTTC. It encodes CASSLVPAETNPYEQYF. The chain is built from TRBV6-5 and TRBJ2-7; TRBD2 might be the D (5 bases). Per the germline V gene, CDR1 is MNHEY and CDR2 is SVGAGI. V was shortened by 4 bases and J by 2 bases, with 21 bases between the two germline ends. The CDR3 sequence is 17 residues long.

This clonotype has at least ten counts. This sequence joins TRBV27 and TRBJ2-5, with 8 bases identical to TRBD2. V shed 1 base and J 3 bases; nucleotides not matched to a gene: 4. Germline V CDR1 and CDR2: MNHEY, SMNVEV (reference sequence). This CDR3 has 15 residues. As DNA, the CDR3 is TGTGCCAGCAGTTTATACGGGAGGGCAGAAGAGACCCAGTACTTC. Amino acid sequence: CASSLYGRAEETQYF.

The rearrangement joins TRBV29-1 to TRBJ2-7; tentative D call: TRBD2 (6 bases). Trimming cost V 3 bases and J 5 bases, with 17 bases left between them. This CDR3 is 14 amino acids long. Germline CDR1 SQVTM, CDR2 ANQGSEA. CDR3 protein: CSVDSGRAGNEQYF. The CDR3 region has the DNA TGCAGCGTTGATTCCGGGAGAGCAGGGAACGAGCAGTACTTC.

Many counts were recorded for this clonotype. The chain employs TRBV7-9 and TRBJ2-7; 8 nucleotides agree with TRBD1. Looked up from germline, CDR1 is SEHNR and CDR2 is FQNEAQ (reference sequence). CDR3 length equals 12 residues. V dropped 6 bases and J dropped 7; count of bases not matched to a gene: 5. Written as DNA, the CDR3 is TGTGCCAGCAGGTTCGGGACAGGAGAGCAGTACTTC. This translates into CASRFGTGEQYF.

Notes on this clonotype: This may be a read error: a much more frequent sequence differs by one nucleotide. The CDR3 region is CASSLWGNTEAFF. CDR3 DNA: TGTGCCAGCAGTTTGTGGGGGAACACTGAAGCTTTCTTT. The rearrangement links TRBV12-3 or TRBV12-4 to TRBJ1-1; no firm D call. The CDR3 has 13 residues. V was clipped by 3 bases and J by 1 base, with 6 bases between them.

The gene calls are TRBV7-9 and TRBJ1-5; no firm D call. Trimming removed 6 bases at V and 5 bases at J, with 11 bases between. Germline V lookup: CDR1 SEHNR, CDR2 FQNEAQ (reference sequence). The CDR3 is 13 residues long. Written as DNA, the CDR3 is TGTGCCAGCAGTCACGGCGTCTATCAGCCCCAGCATTTT. It specifies CASSHGVYQPQHF.